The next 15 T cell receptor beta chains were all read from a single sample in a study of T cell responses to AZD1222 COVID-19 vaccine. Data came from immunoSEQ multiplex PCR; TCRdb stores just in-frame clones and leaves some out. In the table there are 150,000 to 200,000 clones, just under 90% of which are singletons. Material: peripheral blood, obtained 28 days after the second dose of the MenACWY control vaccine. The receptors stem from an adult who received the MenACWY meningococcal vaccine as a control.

The chain's CDR3 is CASSRDRGQETQYF. The CDR3 region has the DNA TGTGCCAGCAGCCGGGACAGGGGCCAAGAGACCCAGTACTTC. The V gene is TRBV11-2, the J gene TRBJ2-5; 10 positions agree with TRBD1. The CDR3 runs to 14 residues. The germline CDR1 and CDR2 sequences are SGHAT and FQNNGV. Trimming at V came to 5 bases and at J to 1 base, leaving 1 base not matched to a gene. Variable domain in full (rest from reference TRBV11-2 and TRBJ2-5): EAGVAQSPRYKIIEKRQSVAFWCNPISGHATLYWYQQILGQGPKLLIQFQNNGVVDDSQLPKDRFSAERLKGVDSTLKIQPAKLEDSAVYLCASSRDRGQETQYFGPGTRLLVL.

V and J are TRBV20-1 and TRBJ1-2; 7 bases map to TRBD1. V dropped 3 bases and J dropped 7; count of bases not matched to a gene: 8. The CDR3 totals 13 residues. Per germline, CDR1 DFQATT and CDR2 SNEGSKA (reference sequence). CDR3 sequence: CSASDRGHSGYTF. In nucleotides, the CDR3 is TGCAGTGCTAGTGATAGGGGGCACAGTGGCTACACCTTC.

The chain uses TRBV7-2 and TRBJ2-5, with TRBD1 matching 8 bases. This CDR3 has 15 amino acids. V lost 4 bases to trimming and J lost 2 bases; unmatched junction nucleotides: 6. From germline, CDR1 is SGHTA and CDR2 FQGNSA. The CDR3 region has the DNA TGTGCCAGCAGCTCCGGACAGGGCCCGCAAGAGACCCAGTACTTC. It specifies CASSSGQGPQETQYF.

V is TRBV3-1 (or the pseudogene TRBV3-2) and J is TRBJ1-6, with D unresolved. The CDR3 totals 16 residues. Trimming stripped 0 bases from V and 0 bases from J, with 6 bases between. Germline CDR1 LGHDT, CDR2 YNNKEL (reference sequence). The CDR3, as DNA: TGTGCCAGCAGCCAAGATTCGGGCTCCTATAATTCACCCCTCCACTTT. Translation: CASSQDSGSYNSPLHF.

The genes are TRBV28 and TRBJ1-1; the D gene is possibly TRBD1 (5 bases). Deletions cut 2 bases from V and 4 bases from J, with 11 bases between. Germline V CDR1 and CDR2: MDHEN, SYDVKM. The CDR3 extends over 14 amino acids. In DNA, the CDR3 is TGTGCCAGCAGTTTAAATGGGGGGGTCACTGAAGCTTTCTTT. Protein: CASSLNGGVTEAFF.

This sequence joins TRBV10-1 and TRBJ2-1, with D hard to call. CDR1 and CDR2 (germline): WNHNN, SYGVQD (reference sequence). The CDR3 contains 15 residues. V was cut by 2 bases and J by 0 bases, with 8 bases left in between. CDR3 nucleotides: TGCGCCAGCAGTGAGCAGCTGAGCTCCTACAATGAGCAGTTCTTC. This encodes CASSEQLSSYNEQFF.

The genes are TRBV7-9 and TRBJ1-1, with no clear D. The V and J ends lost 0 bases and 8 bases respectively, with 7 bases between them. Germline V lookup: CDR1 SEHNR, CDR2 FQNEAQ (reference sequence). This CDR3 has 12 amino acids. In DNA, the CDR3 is TGTGCCAGCAGCTTAGCGGGTGGGGAAGCTTTCTTT. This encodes CASSLAGGEAFF. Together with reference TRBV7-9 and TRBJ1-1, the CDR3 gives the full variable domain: DTGVSQNPRHKITKRGQNVTFRCDPISEHNRLYWYRQTLGQGPEFLTYFQNEAQLEKSRLLSDRFSAERPKGSFSTLEIQRTEQGDSAMYLCASSLAGGEAFFGQGTRLTVV.

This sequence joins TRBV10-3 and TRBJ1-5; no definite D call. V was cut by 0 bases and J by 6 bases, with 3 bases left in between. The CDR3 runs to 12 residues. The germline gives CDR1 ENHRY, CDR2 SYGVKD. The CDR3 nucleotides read TGTGCCATCAGTGAGTCTGGTCAGCCCCAGCATTTT. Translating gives CAISESGQPQHF.

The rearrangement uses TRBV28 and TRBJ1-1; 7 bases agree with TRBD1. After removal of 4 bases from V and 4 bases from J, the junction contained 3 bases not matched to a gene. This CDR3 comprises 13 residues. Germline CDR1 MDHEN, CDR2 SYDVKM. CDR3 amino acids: CASSSTGVTEAFF. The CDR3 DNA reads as TGTGCCAGCAGTTCCACAGGGGTCACTGAAGCTTTCTTT.

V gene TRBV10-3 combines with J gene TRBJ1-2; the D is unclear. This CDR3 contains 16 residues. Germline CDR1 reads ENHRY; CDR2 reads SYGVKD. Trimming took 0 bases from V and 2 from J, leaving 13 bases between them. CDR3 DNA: TGTGCCATCAGTGAGTCGGCGGGGAGTGGAAACTATGGCTACACCTTC. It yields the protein CAISESAGSGNYGYTF.

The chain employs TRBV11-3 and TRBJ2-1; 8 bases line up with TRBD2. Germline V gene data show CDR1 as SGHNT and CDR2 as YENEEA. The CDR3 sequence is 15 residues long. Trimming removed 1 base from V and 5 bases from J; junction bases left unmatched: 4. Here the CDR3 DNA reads TGTGCCAGCAGCTTAGGACTAGCGAGCAACAATGAGCAGTTCTTC. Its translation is CASSLGLASNNEQFF.

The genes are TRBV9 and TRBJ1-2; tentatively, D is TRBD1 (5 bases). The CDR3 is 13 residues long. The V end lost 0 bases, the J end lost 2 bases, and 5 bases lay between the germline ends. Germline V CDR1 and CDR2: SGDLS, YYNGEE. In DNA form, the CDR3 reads TGTGCCAGCAGCGTAGGACAGAACTATGGCTACACCTTC. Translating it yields CASSVGQNYGYTF.

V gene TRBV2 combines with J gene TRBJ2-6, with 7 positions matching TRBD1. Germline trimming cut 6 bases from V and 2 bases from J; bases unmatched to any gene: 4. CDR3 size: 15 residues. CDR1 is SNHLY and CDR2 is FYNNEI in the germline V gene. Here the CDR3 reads CASSEGAAGANVLTF. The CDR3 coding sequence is TGTGCCAGCAGCGAGGGGGCGGCTGGGGCCAACGTCCTGACTTTC.

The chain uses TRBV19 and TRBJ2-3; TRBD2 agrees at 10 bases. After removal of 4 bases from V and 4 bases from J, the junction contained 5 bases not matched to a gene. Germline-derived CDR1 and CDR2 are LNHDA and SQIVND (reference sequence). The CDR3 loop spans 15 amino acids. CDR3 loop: CASSKASGRADTQYF. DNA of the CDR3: TGTGCCAGTAGTAAGGCTAGCGGGAGAGCAGATACGCAGTATTTT.

CDR3 sequence: CASSVASGLAGSTDTQYF. For the CDR3, the DNA is TGTGCCAGCAGCGTAGCTTCGGGACTAGCGGGAAGCACAGATACGCAGTATTTT. This chain joins TRBV9 and TRBJ2-3; TRBD2 aligns across 13 bases. Germline V gives CDR1 SGDLS, CDR2 YYNGEE. Trimming took 0 bases from V and 0 from J; bases not matched to a gene: 4. The CDR3 is 18 amino acids.